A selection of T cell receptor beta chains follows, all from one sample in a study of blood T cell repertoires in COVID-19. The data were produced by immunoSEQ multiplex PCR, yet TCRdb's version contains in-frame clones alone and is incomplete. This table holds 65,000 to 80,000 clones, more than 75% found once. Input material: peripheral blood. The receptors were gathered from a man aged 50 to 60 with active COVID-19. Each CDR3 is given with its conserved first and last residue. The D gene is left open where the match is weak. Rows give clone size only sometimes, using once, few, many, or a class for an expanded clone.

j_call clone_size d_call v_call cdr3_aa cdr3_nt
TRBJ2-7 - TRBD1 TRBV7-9 CASSLGTGNSYEQYF TGTGCCAGCAGCTTAGGGACAGGCAACTCCTACGAGCAGTACTTC
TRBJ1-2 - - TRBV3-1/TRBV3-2 CASSRTRGNYGYTF TGTGCCAGCAGTCGAACTCGGGGGAACTATGGCTACACCTTC
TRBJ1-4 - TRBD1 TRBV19 CASRQGPTNEKLFF TGTGCCAGCCGACAGGGGCCCACTAATGAAAAACTGTTTTTT
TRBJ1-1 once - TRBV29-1 CSVEQGYEAFF TGCAGCGTTGAGCAGGGATATGAAGCTTTCTTT
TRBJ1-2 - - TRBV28 CASSLSGNGYTF TGTGCCAGCAGTTTATCCGGGAACGGCTACACCTTC
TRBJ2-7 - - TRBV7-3 CASSLTGPAGEQYF TGTGCCAGCAGCTTAACTGGGCCGGCAGGCGAGCAGTACTTC
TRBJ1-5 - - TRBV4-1 CASSQGIQPQHF TGCGCCAGCAGCCAAGGTATTCAGCCCCAGCATTTT
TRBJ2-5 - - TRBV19 CASSIQAQETQYF TGTGCCAGTAGTATCCAGGCTCAAGAGACCCAGTACTTC
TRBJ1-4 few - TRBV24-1 CATSDSRGGGNEKLFF TGTGCCACCAGTGATTCCCGCGGGGGCGGGAATGAAAAACTGTTTTTT
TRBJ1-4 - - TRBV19 CASSKLAQSEKLFF TGTGCCAGTAGTAAATTGGCCCAATCTGAAAAACTGTTTTTT
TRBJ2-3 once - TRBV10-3 CATRLVASRDTDTQYF TGTGCCACCCGCCTTGTGGCTAGTCGAGACACAGATACGCAGTATTTT
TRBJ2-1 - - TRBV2 CASNPLAEDYHNEQFF TGTGCCAGCAATCCCCTCGCGGAGGACTACCACAATGAGCAGTTCTTC
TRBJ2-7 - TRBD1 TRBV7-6 CASSANRGRNYEQYF TGTGCCAGCAGCGCTAACAGGGGGCGAAACTACGAGCAGTACTTC
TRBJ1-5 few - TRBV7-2 CASSLDYRPQPQHF TGTGCCAGCAGCTTAGATTACAGGCCCCAGCCCCAGCATTTT
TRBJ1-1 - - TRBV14 CASSARGGTEAFF TGTGCCAGCAGCGCCCGAGGAGGCACTGAAGCTTTCTTT
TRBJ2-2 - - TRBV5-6 CASSPGGPNTGELFF TGTGCCAGCAGCCCCGGGGGGCCGAACACCGGGGAGCTGTTTTTT
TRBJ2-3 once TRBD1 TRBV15 CATSRDRGGETDTQYF TGTGCCACCAGCAGAGATCGAGGGGGCGAGACAGATACGCAGTATTTT
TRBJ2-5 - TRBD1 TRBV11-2 CASSPDRFLLAQYF TGTGCCAGCAGCCCGGACAGGTTTCTCCTCGCCCAGTACTTC